This T cell receptor (beta chain) was sequenced in a study of T-cell memory formation after mild COVID-19. Study-level information: Largely donor-specific sequence clusters came from a couple of donors.

This clonotype appeared a few times. The target antigen is unknown. Overall study results and limits: Clones that contracted from day 15 to 85 were balanced CD4/CD8, while later expanders leaned CD4+. Certain responding clones were present in pre-infection memory, suggesting participation of cross-reactive memory.

Germline loops: CDR1 SGHRS, CDR2 YFSETQ. V lost 1 base to trimming and J lost 1 base, with 11 bases between them. The CDR3 spans 15 residues. In TCRdb, the 5' RACE reads were re-called with MiXCR into one record per CDR3 protein. The data show about 340,000 distinct CDR3 sequences, with around 20% seen just once and roughly an eighth held by the top ten. The rearrangement joins TRBV5-1 to TRBJ2-5; D remains ambiguous. This TCR was recovered from an adult woman who had mild COVID-19 (a few samples of this study predate the infection). Cell type and time point are not known. Material: PBMCs or a T cell subset sorted from them (not recorded which). DNA of the CDR3: TGCGCCAGCAGCTTGACACCGAACATCCAAGAGACCCAGTACTTC. Its translation is CASSLTPNIQETQYF.